This is a list of T cell receptor beta chains from one sample in a study of naive and memory T cell subsets. TCRdb re-called the UMI-ligation and nested PCR reads with MiXCR, one entry per CDR3 protein. The sample carries 2,600 or so distinct CDR3 sequences, about 5% recorded once. What was sequenced was CD4+ TEMRA cells from blood. The receptors were sampled from a human donor in good health. CDR3s include the opening cysteine and the closing phenylalanine or tryptophan. The D gene is left open where the match is weak. Clone size is not always given. Where it is, it says once, few, many or a class for expanded clones.

.,TRBV7-9,many,TRBJ2-7,CASTLMGGTQYEQYF,TGTGCCAGCACCCTTATGGGCGGTACTCAATACGAGCAGTACTTC
.,TRBV7-3,many,TRBJ2-1,CASSLIGGKPFF,TGTGCCAGCAGCTTAATAGGAGGGAAACCGTTCTTC
TRBD1,TRBV10-2,medium-sized,TRBJ2-5,CAMSRDRGRETQYF,TGCGCCATGTCCCGGGACAGGGGGCGAGAGACCCAGTACTTC
.,TRBV7-9,many,TRBJ1-1,CASQSGLAEAFF,TGTGCCAGCCAATCAGGGCTCGCTGAAGCTTTCTTT
.,TRBV29-1,many,TRBJ1-3,CSALSGNTIYF,TGCAGCGCACTCTCTGGAAACACCATATATTTT
.,TRBV12-3/TRBV12-4,medium-sized,TRBJ2-1,CASSRSGTSYNEQFF,TGTGCCAGCAGTCGGTCCGGGACATCCTACAATGAGCAGTTCTTC
.,TRBV5-1,medium-sized,TRBJ2-5,CASHRPQETQYF,TGCGCCAGCCACCGTCCTCAAGAGACCCAGTACTTC
TRBD2,TRBV27,many,TRBJ2-3,CASRDSGRRTDTQYF,TGTGCCAGCAGGGATAGCGGGAGGAGGACAGATACGCAGTATTTT
.,TRBV9,many,TRBJ2-6,CASTAQVSGANVLTF,TGTGCCAGCACCGCGCAGGTCTCTGGGGCCAACGTCCTGACTTTC
.,TRBV5-4,medium-sized,TRBJ1-1,CASRLGGNTEAFF,TGTGCCAGCAGATTGGGCGGGAACACTGAAGCTTTCTTT
.,TRBV12-3/TRBV12-4,medium-sized,TRBJ2-6,CASSPRQGLSSGANVLTF,TGTGCCAGCAGTCCCCGACAGGGACTGAGCTCTGGGGCCAACGTCCTGACTTTC
.,TRBV4-3,few,TRBJ2-2,CASSQDSNGRGGGELFF,TGCGCCAGCAGCCAAGATTCCAACGGAAGAGGCGGCGGGGAGCTGTTTTTT
TRBD2,TRBV4-1,medium-sized,TRBJ2-3,CASSQPAGGPWDTQYF,TGCGCCAGCAGCCAACCAGCGGGAGGGCCATGGGATACGCAGTATTTT
TRBD2,TRBV7-2,.,TRBJ2-1,CASSPNTLAGGAYNEQFF,TGTGCCAGCAGCCCGAACACCCTAGCGGGAGGGGCGTACAATGAGCAGTTCTTC
.,TRBV20-1,.,TRBJ1-2,CSAPGTTMNYGYTF,TGCAGTGCGCCCGGGACAACTATGAACTATGGCTACACCTTC
TRBD2,TRBV20-1,medium-sized,TRBJ2-3,CSATTSNTQYF,TGCAGTGCGACGACTAGCAATACGCAGTATTTT
.,TRBV19,.,TRBJ1-5,CASSIGIQRNQPQHF,TGTGCCAGTAGTATAGGTATCCAGCGCAATCAGCCCCAGCATTTT
TRBD2,TRBV3-1,many,TRBJ2-2,CASSQGVSGSTGELFF,TGTGCCAGCAGCCAAGGGGTTAGCGGGAGCACCGGGGAGCTGTTTTTT
TRBD2,TRBV4-2,large,TRBJ2-7,CASSQETSGSPSYEQYF,TGTGCCAGCAGCCAAGAAACTAGCGGGAGTCCATCCTACGAGCAGTACTTC
.,TRBV7-6,medium-sized,TRBJ2-5,CASSSSHGGQETQYF,TGTGCCAGCAGCTCCTCGCACGGGGGCCAAGAGACCCAGTACTTC
.,TRBV6-6,many,TRBJ1-5,CASSPREAVSNQPQHF,TGTGCCAGCAGCCCCCGTGAAGCCGTTTCGAATCAGCCCCAGCATTTT
TRBD2,TRBV5-1,medium-sized,TRBJ2-7,CASSLRGDSYEQYF,TGCGCCAGCAGCTTGCGGGGGGACTCCTACGAGCAGTACTTC
.,TRBV6-5,many,TRBJ1-6,CASGRSTYNSPLHF,TGTGCCAGCGGGAGGAGCACCTATAATTCACCCCTCCACTTT
TRBD2,TRBV7-3,medium-sized,TRBJ2-3,CASSPLAGGGNTQYF,TGTGCCAGCAGCCCCCTAGCGGGGGGAGGAAATACGCAGTATTTT
.,TRBV20-1,many,TRBJ2-7,CSARGTKVYEQYF,TGCAGTGCTAGAGGTACTAAGGTCTACGAGCAGTACTTC
TRBD2,TRBV20-1,many,TRBJ2-7,CSAPTSGGPGEQYF,TGCAGTGCTCCCACTAGCGGGGGACCCGGCGAGCAGTACTTC
.,TRBV5-6,many,TRBJ1-6,CASSLGPSDSPLHF,TGTGCCAGCAGCTTGGGTCCCTCTGATTCACCCCTCCACTTT
.,TRBV7-9,many,TRBJ1-4,CASSLRDEKLFF,TGTGCCAGCAGCTTGAGAGATGAAAAACTGTTTTTT
.,TRBV30,medium-sized,TRBJ1-5,CAWSGSTGFNQPQHF,TGTGCCTGGAGTGGGTCGACCGGATTCAATCAGCCCCAGCATTTT
TRBD1,TRBV6-1,many,TRBJ1-1,CASSSKGTGGTEAFF,TGTGCCAGCAGTTCGAAGGGGACAGGGGGCACTGAAGCTTTCTTT
TRBD1,TRBV29-1,medium-sized,TRBJ1-1,CSVTGTGGYTEAFF,TGCAGCGTTACCGGGACAGGGGGCTACACTGAAGCTTTCTTT
.,TRBV4-1,many,TRBJ1-1,CASSQEANSLFRTEAFF,TGCGCCAGCAGCCAAGAGGCGAACAGCCTATTTAGAACTGAAGCTTTCTTT
.,TRBV28,.,TRBJ2-2,CASGQQTNTGELFF,TGTGCCAGCGGCCAGCAGACGAACACCGGGGAGCTGTTTTTT
TRBD1,TRBV5-1,medium-sized,TRBJ2-7,CASSSSRDSRSSYEQYF,TGCGCCAGCAGCTCGTCCCGGGACAGTAGGAGCTCCTACGAGCAGTACTTC
.,TRBV7-8,medium-sized,TRBJ2-7,CASSLGQTWETGYEQYF,TGTGCCAGCAGCTTAGGGCAGACATGGGAAACCGGCTACGAGCAGTACTTC